Sequencing of this TCR beta chain was carried out in a study of cytomegalovirus exposure and HLA in healthy donors. Use of 60 Vbeta and 13 Jbeta primers characterized the PCR. The assay was immunoSEQ multiplex PCR, and TCRdb's table has in-frame clones only and misses some. The sample consists of roughly 180,000 clones, 60% to 80% of them appearing once. CDR1 is LNHDA, CDR2 SQIVND, per germline (reference sequence). Unmatched junction bases numbered 5, after V lost 6 bases and J lost 4 bases. This CDR3 contains 14 residues. The V and J genes are TRBV19 and TRBJ1-4; TRBD1 matches 7 bases. Source material: PBMCs. This TCR was recovered from a man aged 50-60 years in good health and CMV-seropositive. In nucleotides, the CDR3 is TGTGCCAGTAGGCCGGGACAGAATAATGAAAAACTGTTTTTT. As protein: CASRPGQNNEKLFF. The full variable domain, rest sourced from reference TRBV19 and TRBJ1-4, is DGGITQSPKYLFRKEGQNVTLSCEQNLNHDAMYWYRQDPGQGLRLIYYSQIVNDFQKGDIAEGYSVSREKKESFPLTVTSAQKNPTAFYLCASRPGQNNEKLFFGSGTQLSVL.